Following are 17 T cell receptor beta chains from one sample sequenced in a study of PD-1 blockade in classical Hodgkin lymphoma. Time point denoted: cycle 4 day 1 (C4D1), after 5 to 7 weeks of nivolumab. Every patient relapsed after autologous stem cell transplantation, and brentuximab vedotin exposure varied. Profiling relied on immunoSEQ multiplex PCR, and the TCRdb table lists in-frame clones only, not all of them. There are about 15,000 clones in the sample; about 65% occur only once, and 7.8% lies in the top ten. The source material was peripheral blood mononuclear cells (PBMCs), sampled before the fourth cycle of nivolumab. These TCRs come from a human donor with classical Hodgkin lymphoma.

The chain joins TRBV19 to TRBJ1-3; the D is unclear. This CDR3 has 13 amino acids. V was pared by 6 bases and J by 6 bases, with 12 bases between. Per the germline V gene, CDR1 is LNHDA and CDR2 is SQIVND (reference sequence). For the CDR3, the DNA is TGTGCCAGTAGAGGCCAGGCGGAAAACACCATATATTTT. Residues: CASRGQAENTIYF.

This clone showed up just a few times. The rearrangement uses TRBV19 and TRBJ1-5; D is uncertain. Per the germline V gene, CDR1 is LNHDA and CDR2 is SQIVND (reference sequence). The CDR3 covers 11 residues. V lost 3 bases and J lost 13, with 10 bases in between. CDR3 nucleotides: TGTGCCAGTAGTATCGGGCCGGTACAGCATTTT. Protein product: CASSIGPVQHF.

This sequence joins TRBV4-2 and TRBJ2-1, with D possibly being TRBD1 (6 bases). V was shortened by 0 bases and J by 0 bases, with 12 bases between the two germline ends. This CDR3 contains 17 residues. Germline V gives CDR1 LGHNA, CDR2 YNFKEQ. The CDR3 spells CASSQDIADSSYNEQFF. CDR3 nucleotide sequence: TGTGCCAGCAGCCAAGATATCGCGGACAGCTCCTACAATGAGCAGTTCTTC.

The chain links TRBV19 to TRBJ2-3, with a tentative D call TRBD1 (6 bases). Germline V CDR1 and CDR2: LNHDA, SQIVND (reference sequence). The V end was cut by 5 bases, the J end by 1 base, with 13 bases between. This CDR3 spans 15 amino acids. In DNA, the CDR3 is TGTGCCAGTAGTGAGTACAGGGATGGCACAGATACGCAGTATTTT. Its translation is CASSEYRDGTDTQYF. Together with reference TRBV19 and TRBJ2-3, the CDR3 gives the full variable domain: DGGITQSPKYLFRKEGQNVTLSCEQNLNHDAMYWYRQDPGQGLRLIYYSQIVNDFQKGDIAEGYSVSREKKESFPLTVTSAQKNPTAFYLCASSEYRDGTDTQYFGPGTRLTVL.

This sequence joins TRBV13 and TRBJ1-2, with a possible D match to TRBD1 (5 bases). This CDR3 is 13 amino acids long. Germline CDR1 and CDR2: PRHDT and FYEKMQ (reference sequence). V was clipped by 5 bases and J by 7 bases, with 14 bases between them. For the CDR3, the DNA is TGTGCCAGCAGCCAGGGCGGGGGTGGTGGCTACACCTTC. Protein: CASSQGGGGGYTF.

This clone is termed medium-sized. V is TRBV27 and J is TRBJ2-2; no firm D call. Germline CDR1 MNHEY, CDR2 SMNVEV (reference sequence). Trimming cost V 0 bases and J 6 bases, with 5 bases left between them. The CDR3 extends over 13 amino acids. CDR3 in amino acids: CASSLSSPGELFF. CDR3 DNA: TGTGCCAGCAGTTTATCCAGCCCCGGGGAGCTGTTTTTT.

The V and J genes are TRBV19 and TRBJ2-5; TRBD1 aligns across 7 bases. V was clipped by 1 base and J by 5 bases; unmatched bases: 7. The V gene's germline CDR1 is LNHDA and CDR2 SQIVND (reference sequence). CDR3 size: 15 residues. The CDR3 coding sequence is TGTGCCAGTAGTATAGCAGAGGGGGCGAGGGAGACCCAGTACTTC. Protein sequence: CASSIAEGARETQYF.

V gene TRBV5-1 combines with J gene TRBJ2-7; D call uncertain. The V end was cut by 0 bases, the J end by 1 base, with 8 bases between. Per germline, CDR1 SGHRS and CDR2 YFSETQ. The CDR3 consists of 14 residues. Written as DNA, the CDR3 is TGCGCCAGCAGCTTGGAGTTAGGGTCCTACGAGCAGTACTTC. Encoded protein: CASSLELGSYEQYF.

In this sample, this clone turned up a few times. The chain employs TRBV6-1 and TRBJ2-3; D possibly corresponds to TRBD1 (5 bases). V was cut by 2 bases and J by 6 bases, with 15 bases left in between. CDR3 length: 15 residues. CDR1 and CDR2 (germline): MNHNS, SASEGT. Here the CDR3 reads CASSEIGVAWDTQYF. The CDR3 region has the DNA TGTGCCAGCAGTGAAATAGGGGTAGCTTGGGATACGCAGTATTTT.

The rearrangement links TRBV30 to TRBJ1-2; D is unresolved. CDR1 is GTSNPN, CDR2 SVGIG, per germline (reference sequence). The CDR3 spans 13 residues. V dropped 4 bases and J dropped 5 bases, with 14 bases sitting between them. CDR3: CAWTVEVGYGYTF. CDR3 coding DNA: TGTGCCTGGACGGTGGAAGTCGGATATGGCTACACCTTC.

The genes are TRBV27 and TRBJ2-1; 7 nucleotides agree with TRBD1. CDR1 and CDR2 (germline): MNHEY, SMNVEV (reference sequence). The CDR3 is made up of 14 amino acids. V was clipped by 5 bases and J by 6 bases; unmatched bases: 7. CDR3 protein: CASSVDRVRNEQFF. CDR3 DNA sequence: TGTGCCAGCAGTGTAGACAGGGTTCGCAATGAGCAGTTCTTC.

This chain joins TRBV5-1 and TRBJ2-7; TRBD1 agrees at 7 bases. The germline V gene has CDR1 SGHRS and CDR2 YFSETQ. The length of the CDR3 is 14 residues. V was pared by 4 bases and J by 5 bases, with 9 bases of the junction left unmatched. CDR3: CASSGGQLTNEQYF. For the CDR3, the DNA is TGCGCCAGCAGCGGGGGACAGTTAACCAACGAGCAGTACTTC.

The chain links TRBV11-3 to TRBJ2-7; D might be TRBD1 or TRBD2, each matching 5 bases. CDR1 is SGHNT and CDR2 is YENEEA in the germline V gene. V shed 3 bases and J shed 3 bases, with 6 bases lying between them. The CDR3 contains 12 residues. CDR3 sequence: CASSLGDYEQYF. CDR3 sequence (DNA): TGTGCCAGCAGCTTGGGGGACTACGAGCAGTACTTC.

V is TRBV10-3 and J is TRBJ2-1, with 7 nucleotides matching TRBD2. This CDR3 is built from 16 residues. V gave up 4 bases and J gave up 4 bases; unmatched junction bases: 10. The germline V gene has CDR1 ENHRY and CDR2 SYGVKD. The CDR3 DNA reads TGTGCCATCAGTGGTCTAGGGGAGGGCCTTTACAATGAGCAGTTCTTC. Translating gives CAISGLGEGLYNEQFF.

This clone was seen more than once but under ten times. The CDR3 DNA follows: TGTGCCAGCAGCAAGTCACTCTCCGCGGGATCGGCGGAGACCCAGTACTTC. Amino acid sequence: CASSKSLSAGSAETQYF. V usage is TRBV21-1 and J usage is TRBJ2-5; the table's D call, TRBD2, was not checked against the DNA. TRBV21-1 is designated a pseudogene. The CDR3 length is 17 residues.

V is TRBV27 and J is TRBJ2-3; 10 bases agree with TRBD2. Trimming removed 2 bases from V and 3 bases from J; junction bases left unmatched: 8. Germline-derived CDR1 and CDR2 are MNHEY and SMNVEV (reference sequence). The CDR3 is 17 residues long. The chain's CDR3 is CASSLNWASGRTDTQYF. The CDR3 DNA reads TGTGCCAGCAGTTTAAATTGGGCTAGCGGGAGAACAGATACGCAGTATTTT.

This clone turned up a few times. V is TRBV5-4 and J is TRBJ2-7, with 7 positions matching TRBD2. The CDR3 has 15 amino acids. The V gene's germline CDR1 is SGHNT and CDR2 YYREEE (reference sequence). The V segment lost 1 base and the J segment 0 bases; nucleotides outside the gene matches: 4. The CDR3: CASSLKAGYSYEQYF. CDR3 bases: TGTGCCAGCAGCTTGAAAGCGGGGTACTCCTACGAGCAGTACTTC.